This T cell receptor beta chain is drawn from a study of shared clonotypes between healthy human individuals. Looked up from germline, CDR1 is SGDLS and CDR2 is YYNGEE. After removal of 0 bases from V and 4 bases from J, the junction contained 2 bases not matched to a gene. The CDR3 has 15 residues. CD45RO negativity and positive selection for CCR7 defined naive CD8 cells, a population that excluded terminally differentiated effector memory CD45RA+ cells. Donors included only healthy HIV-negative adults lacking recent acute infections or vaccinations. Only in-frame clones appear in the TCRdb table, and some are missing; sequencing was by immunoSEQ multiplex PCR. The data hold more than 2 million clones, with less than 95% observed a single time.

The sample consisted of naive CD8+ T cells sorted from blood. The chain links TRBV9 to TRBJ2-2; 8 bases agree with TRBD2. This receptor was identified in a man aged 18 to 35 in good health. The CDR3 DNA is TGTGCCAGCAGCGTAGCCAGCGGGAGCACCGGGGAGCTGTTTTTT. This sequence encodes CASSVASGSTGELFF.